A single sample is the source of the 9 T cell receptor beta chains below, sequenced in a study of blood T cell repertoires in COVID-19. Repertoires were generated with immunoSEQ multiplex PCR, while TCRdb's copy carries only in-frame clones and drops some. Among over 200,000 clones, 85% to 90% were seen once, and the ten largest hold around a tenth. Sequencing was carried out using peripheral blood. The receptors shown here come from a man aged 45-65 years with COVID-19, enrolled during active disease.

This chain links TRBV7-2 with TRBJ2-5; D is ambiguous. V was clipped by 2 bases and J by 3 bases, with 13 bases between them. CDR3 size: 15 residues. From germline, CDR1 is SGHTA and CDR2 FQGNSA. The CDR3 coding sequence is TGTGCCAGCAGCTTAAATGTGCTAGAAAAAGAGACCCAGTACTTC. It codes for CASSLNVLEKETQYF.

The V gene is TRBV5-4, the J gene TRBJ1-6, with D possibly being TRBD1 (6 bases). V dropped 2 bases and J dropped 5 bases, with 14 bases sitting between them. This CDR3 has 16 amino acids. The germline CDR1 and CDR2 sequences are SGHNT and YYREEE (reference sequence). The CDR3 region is CASSFYGTTDNSPLHF. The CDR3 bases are TGTGCCAGCAGCTTTTACGGGACAACCGATAATTCACCCCTCCACTTT. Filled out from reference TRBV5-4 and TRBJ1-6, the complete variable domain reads ETGVTQSPTHLIKTRGQQVTLRCSSQSGHNTVSWYQQALGQGPQFIFQYYREEENGRGNFPPRFSGLQFPNYSSELNVNALELDDSALYLCASSFYGTTDNSPLHFGNGTRLTVT.

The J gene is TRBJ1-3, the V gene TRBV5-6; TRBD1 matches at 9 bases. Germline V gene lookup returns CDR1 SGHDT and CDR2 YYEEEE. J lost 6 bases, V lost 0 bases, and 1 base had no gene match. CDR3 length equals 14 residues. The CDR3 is CASSLGQGENTIYF. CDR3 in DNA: TGTGCCAGCAGCTTGGGACAGGGGGAAAACACCATATATTTT.

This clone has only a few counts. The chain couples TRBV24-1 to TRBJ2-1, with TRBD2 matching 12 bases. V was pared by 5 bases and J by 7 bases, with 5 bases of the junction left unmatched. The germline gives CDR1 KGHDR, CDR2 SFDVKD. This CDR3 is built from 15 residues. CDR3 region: CATSVLAGGQNEQFF. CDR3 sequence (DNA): TGTGCCACCAGTGTGCTAGCGGGGGGGCAGAATGAGCAGTTCTTC.

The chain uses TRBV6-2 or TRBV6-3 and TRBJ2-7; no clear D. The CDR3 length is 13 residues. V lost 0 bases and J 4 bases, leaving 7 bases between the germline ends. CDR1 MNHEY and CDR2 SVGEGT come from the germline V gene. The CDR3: CASSYSHLYEQYF. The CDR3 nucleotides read TGTGCCAGCAGTTACTCCCACTTATACGAGCAGTACTTC.

DNA for the CDR3: TGTGCCAGCAGCTTGAACAGGGGCGATTCATACGAGCAGTACTTC. Translation gives CASSLNRGDSYEQYF. The rearrangement links TRBV5-6 to TRBJ2-7, with 7 bases that match TRBD1. With 1 base clipped from V and 4 bases from J, the junction kept 8 bases outside the gene matches. The CDR3 length is 15 residues. Germline CDR1 reads SGHDT; CDR2 reads YYEEEE.

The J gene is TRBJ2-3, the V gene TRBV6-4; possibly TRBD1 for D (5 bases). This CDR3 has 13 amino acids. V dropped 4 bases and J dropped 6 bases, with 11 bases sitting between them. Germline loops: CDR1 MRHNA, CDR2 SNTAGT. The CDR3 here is CASSGQGGDTQYF. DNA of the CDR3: TGTGCCAGCAGTGGGCAGGGTGGCGATACGCAGTATTTT.

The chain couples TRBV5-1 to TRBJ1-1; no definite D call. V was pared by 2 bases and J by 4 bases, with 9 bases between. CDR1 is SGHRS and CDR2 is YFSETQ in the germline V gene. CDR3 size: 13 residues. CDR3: CASSFGVGTEAFF. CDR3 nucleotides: TGCGCCAGCAGCTTCGGGGTCGGCACTGAAGCTTTCTTT. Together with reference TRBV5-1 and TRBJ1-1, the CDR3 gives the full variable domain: KAGVTQTPRYLIKTRGQQVTLSCSPISGHRSVSWYQQTPGQGLQFLFEYFSETQRNKGNFPGRFSGRQFSNSRSEMNVSTLELGDSALYLCASSFGVGTEAFFGQGTRLTVV.

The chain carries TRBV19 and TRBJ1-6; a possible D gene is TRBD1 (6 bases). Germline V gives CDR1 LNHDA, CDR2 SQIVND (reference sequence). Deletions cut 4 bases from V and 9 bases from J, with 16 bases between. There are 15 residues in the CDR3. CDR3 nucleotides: TGTGCCAGTAGTAAACTCCGGGACATTGGTTCACCCCTCCACTTT. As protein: CASSKLRDIGSPLHF.